This T cell receptor beta chain was documented in a study of beta chain features in type 1 diabetes. Study overall: In age, gender and cell yields, patients were similar to healthy donors.

TCRB transcripts that were expressed got sequenced, as all of the isolated RNA had been reverse transcribed. Assay used: immunoSEQ multiplex PCR; TCRdb lists only in-frame clones, some missing. Of 600,000 or so clones listed, around an eighth were seen once; the top ten hold just under 0.04%. Germline V gene sequence: CDR1 SGHDN, CDR2 FVKESK. Trimming took 3 bases from V and 10 from J, leaving 10 bases between them. The CDR3 consists of 12 residues. In its sample, this clone was seen a few times. Its target is not known. CD45RO/CCR7/CD25/CD127/CD95/CD27 sorting isolated CD4+ naive, central memory, regulatory and stem cell-like memory cells. Overall study results and limits: The naive, central memory and Treg TCRB repertoires of patients appeared to be more similar to one another than those of healthy donors. TCRB CDR3s from Type 1 diabetes patients were moderately but significantly shorter in all four CD4+ subsets.

The rearrangement links TRBV14 to TRBJ2-1; the D is unclear. Sequenced sample: naive CD4+ T cells from blood. This TCR was sampled from a young man with type 1 diabetes. The chain's CDR3 is CASSQVLKEQFF. For the CDR3, the DNA is TGTGCCAGCAGCCAGGTCTTAAAAGAGCAGTTCTTC.